This T cell receptor (beta chain) was identified in a study of T-cell reconstitution after alpha-beta-depleted transplantation in children. For TCRbeta, the library was prepared with unique molecular identifiers. Via MiXCR, TCRdb re-called the PCR reads, giving one row per CDR3 protein. This table holds about 470,000 distinct CDR3 sequences, around 46% found once. Sequenced material: PBMCs, taken before TCRalphabeta/CD19-depleted stem cell transplant. The origin of this receptor is a girl aged 2-10 years with aplastic anemia, due to receive a stem cell transplant.

The CDR3 nucleotides read TGCAGTGGTTGGCGTAAGGGCCTCGGGGATGAGCAGTTCTTC. Translating gives CSGWRKGLGDEQFF. The chain uses TRBV20-1 and TRBJ2-1, with a tentative D call TRBD2 (5 bases). The CDR3 contains 14 residues. CDR1 is DFQATT and CDR2 is SNEGSKA in the germline V gene (reference sequence). Trimming removed 7 bases from V and 8 bases from J, with 21 bases in between.